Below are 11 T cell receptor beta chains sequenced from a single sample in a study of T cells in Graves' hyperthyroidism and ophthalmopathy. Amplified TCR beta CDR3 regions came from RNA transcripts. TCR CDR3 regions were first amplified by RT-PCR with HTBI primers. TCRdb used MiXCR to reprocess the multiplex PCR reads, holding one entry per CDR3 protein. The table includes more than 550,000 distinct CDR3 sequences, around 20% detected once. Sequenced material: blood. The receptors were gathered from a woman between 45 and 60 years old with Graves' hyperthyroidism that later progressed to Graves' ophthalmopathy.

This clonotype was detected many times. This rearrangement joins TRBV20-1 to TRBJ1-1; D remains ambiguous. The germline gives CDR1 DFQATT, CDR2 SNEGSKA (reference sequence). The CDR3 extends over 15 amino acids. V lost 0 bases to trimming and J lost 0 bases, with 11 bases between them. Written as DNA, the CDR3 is TGCAGTGCTAGAGAAGATTGGCAAGTGAACACTGAAGCTTTCTTT. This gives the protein CSAREDWQVNTEAFF.

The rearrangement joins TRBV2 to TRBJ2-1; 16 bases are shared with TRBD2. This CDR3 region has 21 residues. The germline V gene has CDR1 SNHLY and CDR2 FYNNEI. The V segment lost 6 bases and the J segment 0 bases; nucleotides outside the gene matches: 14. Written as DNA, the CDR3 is TGTGCCAGCAGCACCCCCATGAGGGGACTAGCGGGGGGGGGCTCCTACAATGAGCAGTTCTTC. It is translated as CASSTPMRGLAGGGSYNEQFF. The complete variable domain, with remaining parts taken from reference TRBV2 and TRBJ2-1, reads EPEVTQTPSHQVTQMGQEVILRCVPISNHLYFYWYRQILGQKVEFLVSFYNNEISEKSEIFDDQFSVERPDGSNFTLKIRSTKLEDSAMYFCASSTPMRGLAGGGSYNEQFFGPGTRLTVL.

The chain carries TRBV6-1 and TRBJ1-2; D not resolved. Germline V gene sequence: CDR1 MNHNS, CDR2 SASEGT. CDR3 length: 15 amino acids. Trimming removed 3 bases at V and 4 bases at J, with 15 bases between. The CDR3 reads CASSEEGHLGYGYTF. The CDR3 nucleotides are TGTGCCAGCAGTGAGGAAGGGCACCTCGGCTATGGCTACACCTTC.

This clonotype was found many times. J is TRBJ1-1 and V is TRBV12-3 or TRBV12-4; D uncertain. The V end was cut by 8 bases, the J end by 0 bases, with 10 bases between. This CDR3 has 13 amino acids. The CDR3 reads CASEPYLNTEAFF. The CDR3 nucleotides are TGTGCCAGCGAACCTTACCTGAACACTGAAGCTTTCTTT.

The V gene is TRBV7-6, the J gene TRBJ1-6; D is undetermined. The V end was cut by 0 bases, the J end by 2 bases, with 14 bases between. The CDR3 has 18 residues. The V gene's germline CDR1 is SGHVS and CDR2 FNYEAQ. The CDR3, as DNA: TGTGCCAGCAGCTTAGCCCGGTTTGGGGTCCCCTATAATTCACCCCTCCACTTT. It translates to CASSLARFGVPYNSPLHF.

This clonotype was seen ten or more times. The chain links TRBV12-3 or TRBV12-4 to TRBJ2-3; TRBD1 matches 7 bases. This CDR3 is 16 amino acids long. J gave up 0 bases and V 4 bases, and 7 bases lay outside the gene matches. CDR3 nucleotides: TGTGCCAGCAGTTCCTATGGACAGGCCAGCACAGATACGCAGTATTTT. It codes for CASSSYGQASTDTQYF.

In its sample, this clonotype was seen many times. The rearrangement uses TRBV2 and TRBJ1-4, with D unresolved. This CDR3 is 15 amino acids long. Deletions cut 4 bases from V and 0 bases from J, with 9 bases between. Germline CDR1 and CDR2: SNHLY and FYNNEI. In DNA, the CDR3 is TGTGCCAGCAGTGGAGGCAGGCCAACTAATGAAAAACTGTTTTTT. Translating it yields CASSGGRPTNEKLFF.

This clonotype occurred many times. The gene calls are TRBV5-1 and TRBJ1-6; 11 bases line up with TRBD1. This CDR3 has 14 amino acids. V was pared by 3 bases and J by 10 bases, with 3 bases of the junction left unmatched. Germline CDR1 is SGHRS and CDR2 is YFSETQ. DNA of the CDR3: TGCGCCAGCAGCTGGACAGGGGGCGAGTCACCCCTCCACTTT. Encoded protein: CASSWTGGESPLHF.

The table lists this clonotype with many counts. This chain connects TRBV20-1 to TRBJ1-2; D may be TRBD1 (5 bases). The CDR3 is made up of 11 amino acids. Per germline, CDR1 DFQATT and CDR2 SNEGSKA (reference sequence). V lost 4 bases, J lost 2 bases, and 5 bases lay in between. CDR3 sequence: CSATGNYGYTF. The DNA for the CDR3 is TGCAGTGCTACAGGGAACTATGGCTACACCTTC.

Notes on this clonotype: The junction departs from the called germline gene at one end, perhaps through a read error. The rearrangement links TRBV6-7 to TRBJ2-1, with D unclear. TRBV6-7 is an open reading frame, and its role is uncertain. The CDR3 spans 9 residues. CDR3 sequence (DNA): TGTGCCAGCAGCTACTATCAGTTCTTC. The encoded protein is CASSYYQFF.

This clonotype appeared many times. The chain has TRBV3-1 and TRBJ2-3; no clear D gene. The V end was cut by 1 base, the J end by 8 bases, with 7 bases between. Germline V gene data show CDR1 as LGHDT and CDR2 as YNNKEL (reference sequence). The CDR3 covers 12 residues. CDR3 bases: TGTGCCAGCAGCCAAGGTTCGGCTACGCAGTATTTT. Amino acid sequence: CASSQGSATQYF.